This T cell receptor beta chain was retrieved from a study of human T cells and chemical hapten exposure (dated by TCRdb to the early 2020s). Context from the whole study: For sensitization, 2% DPC in acetone was applied to a 2 cm by 2 cm area of upper inner arm skin. Most of the patients in the cohort were female, and the cohort covered alopecia areata with under or over 50% scalp involvement, alopecia totalis and alopecia universalis. Blood was sampled from patients pre-sensitization (week 0) and at 2, 6 and about 24 weeks after DPC sensitization. Weekly therapeutic DPC doses were additionally applied to the scalp of patients throughout the approximately 25-week study period. Libraries were combined into a pool for sequencing, and differences in TCR yield between samples came mainly from small differences in library volumes within the pool. For TCR sequencing, blood came from 25 to 35 alopecia patients at anywhere from one to four time points (pre-sensitization, 2, 6 and 24 weeks). Patch tests used Finn chambers with 0.01% DPC on the upper back, scored after 6 days by International Contact Dermatitis Research Group standards. The study tracked peripheral blood TCR repertoire changes in vivo during primary and secondary sensitization to the hapten diphenylcyclopropenone (DPC) in alopecia patients.

The time point label for this specimen denotes: patch test 3, about 24 weeks after DPC sensitization. The label giving this sample's treatment or condition can be read as: therapeutic diphenylcyclopropenone sensitization with weekly scalp DPC. At every patch-test visit, the blood draw took place before the patch test was put on. Patients were eligible if aged 18 to 70, diagnosed with alopecia and judged suitable for DPC therapy, and pregnant patients were excluded. Total RNA was extracted from unfractionated whole blood that had been collected in Tempus Blood RNA tubes. The receptor library was made with RACE. The reads were generated on a NextSeq 500. During library preparation, unique molecular identifiers were attached to individual cDNA molecules so that TCRs could be counted quantitatively and reproducibly. For every blood RNA sample, sequencing covered both the TCR alpha and TCR beta chains. The authors' analysis ran thus. Samples had a median of about 90,000 TCRs, with a range from roughly 23,224 to 700,000. V, J and CDR3 annotation of the TCR reads was carried out using the Decombinator software suite. Every sample was subsampled to the same number of TCRs (28,000) for the PS versus PT1 abundance plots. Expanded TCRs were defined as absent before sensitization and observed at least eight times at the 2-week time point. TCRdb redid the processing of the public reads, applying fastp at Q25 and MiXCR, and retained in-frame beta chains. Each CDR3 protein gets just one entry, which takes the most common genes and DNA from the rows behind it. These V and J calls derive from TCRdb rather than the authors' analysis. In this sample the table shows 70,000 or so distinct CDR3 sequences, around 10% of which occur a single time. The ten top clones hold roughly 1.4% of the sample.

Summary of the overall study and its limitations: Repeated subsampling changed both the strength of the expansion versus patch-test correlation and the threshold at which the correlation became significant. No change with DPC sensitization was found in the number of TCRs above 1 in 1000 frequency, and no evidence of global repertoire structure alterations was found. Expanded TCRs formed significantly more large CDR3 similarity clusters than pre-sensitization or healthy control sets, consistent with antigen-driven responses. Because all patients had alopecia, a presumed autoimmune disease, the immune response of the patients might differ from that of healthy individuals. A positive correlation was found between the number of PT1 expanded TCRs and patch test score, with significance reached at thresholds 8, 16 and 32 but not 4.

The germline V gene sets CDR1 to ENHRY and CDR2 to SYGVKD. V gives up 8 bases and J gives up 5 bases, and the segment between their germline ends measures 12 bases. The CDR3, from cysteine to phenylalanine, totals 12 residues. The only DNA kept is the CDR3, 36 bases in frame from the first base. This clonotype has at least ten counts. This receptor's antigen is unknown. Base qualities are missing; no much larger clone stands one base away. The V and J genes are TRBV10-3 and TRBJ1-1, and the D gene may be TRBD1, 6 bases matching. This TCR was sampled from a woman aged 50 to 60 with alopecia areata. Some clones in this sample may be carry-over from other donors' samples. Sequencing used whole blood, obtained in connection with sensitization to the hapten diphenylcyclopropenone (DPC). The bases read TGTGCCATCTCGGCCCAGGGGACTGAAGCTTTCTTT. Translated, this is CAISAQGTEAFF.